Each of the 19 T cell receptor beta chains below was sequenced from the same sample in a study of control samples from healthy donors and cancer patients. Assay used: immunoSEQ multiplex PCR; TCRdb lists only in-frame clones, some missing. This table has approximately 82,000 clones, 90% to 95% appearing once. Sequenced: blood. All receptors come from a woman under 30 in good health.

The chain links TRBV7-8 to TRBJ2-7; TRBD2 might be the D (5 bases). The CDR3 loop spans 14 amino acids. Germline loops: CDR1 SGHVS, CDR2 FQNEAQ. The V end was cut by 3 bases, the J end by 6 bases, with 15 bases between. CDR3 nucleotides: TGTGCCAGCAGCTTGGGTGGGAGTGGCGGCGAGCAGTACTTC. Its translation: CASSLGGSGGEQYF.

This clone was counted between two and nine times. The chain has TRBV6-2 or TRBV6-3 and TRBJ2-2, with D uncertain. Between the trimmed V and J ends, which lost 1 base and 4 bases, there was a span of 4 bases. Germline loops: CDR1 MNHEY, CDR2 SVGEGT. This CDR3 spans 13 amino acids. This CDR3 is CASSYFTTGELFF. CDR3 bases: TGTGCCAGCAGTTACTTTACCACCGGGGAGCTGTTTTTT.

This rearrangement joins TRBV27 to TRBJ1-1; D might be TRBD1 (6 bases). The CDR3 is 14 amino acids. V lost 6 bases, J lost 4 bases, and 15 bases lay in between. The V gene's germline CDR1 is MNHEY and CDR2 SMNVEV (reference sequence). DNA for the CDR3: TGTGCCAGCAGCTCCAACAGGGATGGCACTGAAGCTTTCTTT. As protein: CASSSNRDGTEAFF.

The chain couples TRBV7-9 to TRBJ2-1, with 11 positions matching TRBD2. The CDR3 consists of 15 residues. Germline loops: CDR1 SEHNR, CDR2 FQNEAQ (reference sequence). V dropped 5 bases and J dropped 5; count of bases not matched to a gene: 5. The CDR3 nucleotides read TGTGCCAGCAGCCCCCGACTAGCGGGGAACAATGAGCAGTTCTTC. Its translation: CASSPRLAGNNEQFF.

This chain connects TRBV7-9 to TRBJ2-5; D may be TRBD1 or TRBD2 (5 bases each). Trimming left V 0 bases short and J 6 bases short, with 11 bases between. CDR1 is SEHNR, CDR2 FQNEAQ, per germline (reference sequence). This CDR3 contains 14 residues. The CDR3 region has the DNA TGTGCCAGCAGCTTAGCGGGGGTAGGGAAGACCCAGTACTTC. Protein: CASSLAGVGKTQYF.

The genes are TRBV11-3 and TRBJ1-2; D unclear. The CDR3 has 16 residues. V was cut by 1 base and J by 3 bases, with 15 bases left in between. The V gene's germline CDR1 is SGHNT and CDR2 YENEEA. Here the CDR3 DNA reads TGTGCCAGCAGCTTAGCGGCACAGATCGAATACTATGGCTACACCTTC. Residues: CASSLAAQIEYYGYTF.

V is TRBV5-1 and J is TRBJ2-3; D might be TRBD2 (5 bases). The CDR3 extends over 13 amino acids. V lost 4 bases and J 0 bases, leaving 6 bases between the germline ends. The V gene's germline CDR1 is SGHRS and CDR2 YFSETQ. CDR3 sequence: CASSDYSTDTQYF. In DNA, the CDR3 is TGCGCCAGCAGCGACTATAGCACAGATACGCAGTATTTT.

This chain joins TRBV15 and TRBJ2-2; D is perhaps TRBD1 (5 bases). Germline V CDR1 and CDR2: LNHNV, YYDKDF (reference sequence). The CDR3 has 15 amino acids. Trimming cost V 0 bases and J 7 bases, with 12 bases left between them. CDR3 sequence (DNA): TGTGCCACCAGCAGAGATATAGGGGTCAACGGGGAGCTGTTTTTT. It encodes CATSRDIGVNGELFF.

V usage is TRBV2 and J usage is TRBJ1-6; D may be TRBD1 (6 bases). There are 15 residues in the CDR3. Trimming left V 4 bases short and J 5 bases short, with 12 bases between. Per germline, CDR1 SNHLY and CDR2 FYNNEI. The CDR3 bases are TGTGCCAGCAGTGGCCGGGACACGAATAATTCACCCCTCCACTTT. Amino acids: CASSGRDTNNSPLHF.

This clone was counted a few times. The rearrangement links TRBV19 to TRBJ1-4, with D possibly being TRBD1 (6 bases). Trimming stripped 6 bases from V and 7 bases from J, with 21 bases between. Per germline, CDR1 LNHDA and CDR2 SQIVND (reference sequence). The CDR3 is made up of 16 amino acids. CDR3 residues: CASSPKPQGQSEKLFF. In nucleotides, the CDR3 is TGTGCCAGTAGCCCCAAGCCTCAGGGGCAGAGTGAAAAACTGTTTTTT.

CDR3 sequence (DNA): TGTGCCAGCTCACTTGACCCCGTCGGACAGCCCCAGCATTTT. Residues: CASSLDPVGQPQHF. V and J are TRBV18 and TRBJ1-5; D uncertain. There are 14 residues in the CDR3. V dropped 4 bases and J dropped 7 bases, with 14 bases sitting between them. Germline V gene lookup returns CDR1 KGHSH and CDR2 LQKENI.

The chain joins TRBV5-1 to TRBJ2-1; no reliable D call. CDR1 is SGHRS and CDR2 is YFSETQ in the germline V gene. This CDR3 is 14 amino acids long. The V end was cut by 2 bases, the J end by 0 bases, with 6 bases between. CDR3 in amino acids: CASSLPDSYNEQFF. The CDR3 bases are TGCGCCAGCAGCTTACCCGACTCCTACAATGAGCAGTTCTTC.

This chain connects TRBV3-1 (or the pseudogene TRBV3-2) to TRBJ2-1; 7 bases line up with TRBD2. CDR3 length: 19 residues. CDR1 LGHDT and CDR2 YNNKEL come from the germline V gene (reference sequence). After removal of 4 bases from V and 5 bases from J, the junction contained 20 bases not matched to a gene. CDR3 sequence reads: CASSPTPLVGAGLDNEQFF. As DNA, the CDR3 is TGTGCCAGCAGCCCGACCCCCCTCGTTGGAGCGGGATTGGACAATGAGCAGTTCTTC.

This chain joins TRBV18 and TRBJ2-1; D might be TRBD2 (6 bases). V lost 3 bases to trimming and J lost 10 bases, with 16 bases between them. Germline assignment: CDR1 KGHSH and CDR2 LQKENI. CDR3 length equals 14 residues. In nucleotides, the CDR3 is TGTGCCAGCTCACCCGGGACTTTACTGTCGGAGCAGTTCTTC. It translates to CASSPGTLLSEQFF. Variable domain in full (rest from reference TRBV18 and TRBJ2-1): NAGVMQNPRHLVRRRGQEARLRCSPMKGHSHVYWYRQLPEEGLKFMVYLQKENIIDESGMPKERFSAEFPKEGPSILRIQQVVRGDSAAYFCASSPGTLLSEQFFGPGTRLTVL.

The chain recombines TRBV14 with TRBJ1-1; D is uncertain. Germline V gene sequence: CDR1 SGHDN, CDR2 FVKESK. CDR3 length: 13 residues. Between the trimmed V and J ends, which lost 0 bases and 2 bases, there was a span of 4 bases. CDR3 nucleotide sequence: TGTGCCAGCAGCCAAGATCGTAACACTGAAGCTTTCTTT. Residues: CASSQDRNTEAFF. Complete variable domain (other parts from reference TRBV14 and TRBJ1-1): EAGVTQFPSHSVIEKGQTVTLRCDPISGHDNLYWYRRVMGKEIKFLLHFVKESKQDESGMPNNRFLAERTGGTYSTLKVQPAELEDSGVYFCASSQDRNTEAFFGQGTRLTVV.

This clone is a singleton in its sample. The V gene is TRBV6-5, the J gene TRBJ2-2; TRBD1 matches at 9 bases. CDR1 is MNHEY, CDR2 SVGAGI, per germline. Trimming cost V 4 bases and J 6 bases; bases outside gene matches: 6. The CDR3 runs to 15 residues. The CDR3 bases are TGTGCCAGCAGTTTACTACAGGGGGCTTCCGGGGAGCTGTTTTTT. Amino acid sequence: CASSLLQGASGELFF.

The chain recombines TRBV27 with TRBJ2-3; TRBD2 aligns across 7 bases. Losses at the gene ends were 4 bases for V and 7 bases for J; bases not matched to a gene: 11. CDR1 is MNHEY and CDR2 is SMNVEV in the germline V gene (reference sequence). The CDR3 loop spans 15 amino acids. DNA of the CDR3: TGTGCCAGCAGTTCAACCAGGGAGGGGTTTAATACGCAGTATTTT. The encoded protein is CASSSTREGFNTQYF.

This chain links TRBV5-1 with TRBJ2-5; the match to TRBD2 covers 10 bases. The CDR3 is made up of 15 amino acids. The V gene's germline CDR1 is SGHRS and CDR2 YFSETQ. V was pared by 6 bases and J by 5 bases, with 10 bases of the junction left unmatched. CDR3 sequence reads: CASIAQRGGRETQYF. The CDR3 DNA follows: TGCGCCAGCATCGCCCAGCGGGGGGGCCGGGAGACCCAGTACTTC. Variable domain in full (rest from reference TRBV5-1 and TRBJ2-5): KAGVTQTPRYLIKTRGQQVTLSCSPISGHRSVSWYQQTPGQGLQFLFEYFSETQRNKGNFPGRFSGRQFSNSRSEMNVSTLELGDSALYLCASIAQRGGRETQYFGPGTRLLVL.

V is TRBV20-1 and J is TRBJ2-3; 15 nucleotides line up with TRBD2. Germline CDR1 is DFQATT and CDR2 is SNEGSKA (reference sequence). This CDR3 is built from 16 residues. J lost 6 bases, V lost 3 bases, and 7 bases had no gene match. The CDR3 sequence: CSASRTSGGAADTQYF. CDR3 DNA: TGCAGTGCTAGTCGGACTAGCGGGGGGGCCGCGGATACGCAGTATTTT.